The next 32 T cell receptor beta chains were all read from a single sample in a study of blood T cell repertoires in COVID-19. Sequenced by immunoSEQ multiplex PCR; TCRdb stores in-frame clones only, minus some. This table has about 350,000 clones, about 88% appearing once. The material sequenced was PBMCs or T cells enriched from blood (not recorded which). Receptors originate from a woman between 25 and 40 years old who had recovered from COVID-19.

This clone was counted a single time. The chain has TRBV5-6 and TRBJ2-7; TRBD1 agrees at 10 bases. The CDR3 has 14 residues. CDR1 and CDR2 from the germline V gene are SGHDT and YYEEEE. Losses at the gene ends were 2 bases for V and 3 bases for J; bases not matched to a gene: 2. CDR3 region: CASSFRDRGYEQYF. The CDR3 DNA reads TGTGCCAGCAGCTTCCGGGACAGGGGCTACGAGCAGTACTTC.

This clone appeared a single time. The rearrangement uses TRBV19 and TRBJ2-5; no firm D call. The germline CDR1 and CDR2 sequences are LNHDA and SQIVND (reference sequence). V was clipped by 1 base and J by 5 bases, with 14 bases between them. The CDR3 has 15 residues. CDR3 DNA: TGTGCCAGTAGTATAGGGTACCCCTGGCGGGAGACCCAGTACTTC. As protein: CASSIGYPWRETQYF.

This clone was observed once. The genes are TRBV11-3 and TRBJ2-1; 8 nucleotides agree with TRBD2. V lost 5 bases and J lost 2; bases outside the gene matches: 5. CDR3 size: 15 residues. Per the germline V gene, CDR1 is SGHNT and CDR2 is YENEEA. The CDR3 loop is CASSLLAGPYNEQFF. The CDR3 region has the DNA TGTGCCAGCAGCCTGTTAGCGGGGCCCTACAATGAGCAGTTCTTC.

The CDR3 reads CASSWDTSYEQYF. CDR3 nucleotide sequence: TGCGCCAGCAGCTGGGACACCTCCTACGAGCAGTACTTC. The V and J genes are TRBV5-1 and TRBJ2-7; D is possibly TRBD1 (6 bases). Germline V gene lookup returns CDR1 SGHRS and CDR2 YFSETQ. The CDR3 is 13 amino acids. The ends were cut back, 3 bases at V and 0 bases at J, with 7 bases in the middle.

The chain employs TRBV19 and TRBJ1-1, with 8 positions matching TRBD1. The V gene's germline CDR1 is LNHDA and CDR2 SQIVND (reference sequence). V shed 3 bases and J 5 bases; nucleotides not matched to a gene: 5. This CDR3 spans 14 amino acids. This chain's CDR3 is CASSIQGAQTEAFF. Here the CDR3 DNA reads TGTGCCAGTAGTATTCAGGGGGCGCAGACTGAAGCTTTCTTT.

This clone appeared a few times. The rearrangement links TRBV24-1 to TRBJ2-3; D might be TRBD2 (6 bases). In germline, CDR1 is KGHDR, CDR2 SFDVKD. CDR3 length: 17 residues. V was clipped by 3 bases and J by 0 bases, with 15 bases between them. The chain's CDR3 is CATSDPVRAGSTDTQYF. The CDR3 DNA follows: TGTGCCACCAGTGATCCGGTTCGGGCGGGGAGCACAGATACGCAGTATTTT.

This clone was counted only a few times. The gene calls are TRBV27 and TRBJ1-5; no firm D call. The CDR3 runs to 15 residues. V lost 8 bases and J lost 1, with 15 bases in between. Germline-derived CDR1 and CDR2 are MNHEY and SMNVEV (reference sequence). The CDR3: CASQSRPGSNQPQHF. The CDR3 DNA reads TGTGCCAGCCAGTCACGTCCGGGAAGCAATCAGCCCCAGCATTTT.

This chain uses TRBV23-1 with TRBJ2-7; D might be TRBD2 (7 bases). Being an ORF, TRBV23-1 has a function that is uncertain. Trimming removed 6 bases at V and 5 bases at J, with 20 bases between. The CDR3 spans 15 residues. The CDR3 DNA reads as TGCGCCAGCAGACTAGGGGGGGCGGATCACGACGAGCAGTACTTC. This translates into CASRLGGADHDEQYF.

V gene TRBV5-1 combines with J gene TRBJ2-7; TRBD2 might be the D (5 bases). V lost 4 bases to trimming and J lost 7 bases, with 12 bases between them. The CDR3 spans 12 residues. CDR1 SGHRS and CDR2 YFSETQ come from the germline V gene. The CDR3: CASSPPPGEQYF. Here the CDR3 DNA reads TGCGCCAGCAGCCCCCCCCCGGGGGAGCAGTACTTC.

The CDR3 region is CASSLVSTKETQYF. The DNA for the CDR3 is TGTGCCAGCAGCTTGGTGTCAACAAAAGAGACCCAGTACTTC. The genes are TRBV5-6 and TRBJ2-5; D ambiguous. CDR1 is SGHDT and CDR2 is YYEEEE in the germline V gene. CDR3 length: 14 residues. With 0 bases removed from V and 3 bases from J, the gap between germline ends came to 9 bases.

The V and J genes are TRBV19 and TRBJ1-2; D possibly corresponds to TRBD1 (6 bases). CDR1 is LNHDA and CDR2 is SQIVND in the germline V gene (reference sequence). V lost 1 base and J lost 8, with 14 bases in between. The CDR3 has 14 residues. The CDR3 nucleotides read TGTGCCAGTAGTATAGGTGGGGGCGCCAGCGGCTACACCTTC. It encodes CASSIGGGASGYTF.

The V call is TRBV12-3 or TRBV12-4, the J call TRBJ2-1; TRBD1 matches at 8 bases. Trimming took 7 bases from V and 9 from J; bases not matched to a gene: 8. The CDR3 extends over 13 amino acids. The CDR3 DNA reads TGTGCCAGCACCGACAGGGGAGTCGGTGAGCAGTTCTTC. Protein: CASTDRGVGEQFF.

This chain's CDR3 is CASSPSLGGVNEQFF. The CDR3 DNA reads TGTGCCAGCAGCCCGAGTCTGGGAGGGGTCAATGAGCAGTTCTTC. V gene TRBV5-6 combines with J gene TRBJ2-1; TRBD2 aligns across 7 bases. Germline assignment: CDR1 SGHDT and CDR2 YYEEEE. V was pared by 4 bases and J by 6 bases, with 10 bases of the junction left unmatched. This CDR3 has 15 amino acids.

CDR3 amino acids: CASSYSRNSPLHF. CDR3 bases: TGTGCCAGCAGCTACAGTAGGAATTCACCCCTCCACTTT. The gene calls are TRBV7-2 and TRBJ1-6; no clear D gene. Germline CDR1 is SGHTA and CDR2 is FQGNSA. The V end lost 4 bases, the J end lost 7 bases, and 8 bases lay between the germline ends. This CDR3 spans 13 amino acids. The full variable domain, completed using reference TRBV7-2 and TRBJ1-6, is GAGVSQSPSNKVTEKGKDVELRCDPISGHTALYWYRQSLGQGLEFLIYFQGNSAPDKSGLPSDRFSAERTGGSVSTLTIQRTQQEDSAVYLCASSYSRNSPLHFGNGTRLTVT.

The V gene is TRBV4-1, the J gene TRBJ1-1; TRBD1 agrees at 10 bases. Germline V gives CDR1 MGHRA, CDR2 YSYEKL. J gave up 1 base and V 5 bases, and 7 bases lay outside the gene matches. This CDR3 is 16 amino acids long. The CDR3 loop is CASSERTGGPNTEAFF. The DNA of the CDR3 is TGCGCCAGCAGCGAACGGACAGGGGGACCGAACACTGAAGCTTTCTTT.

CDR3 nucleotides: TGTGCCAGCAGTTCCAGCGGGGGGGATTCACCCCTCCACTTT. It codes for CASSSSGGDSPLHF. The chain links TRBV7-8 to TRBJ1-6; TRBD1 is a possible D gene (5 bases). Germline CDR1 SGHVS, CDR2 FQNEAQ. Deletions cut 6 bases from V and 8 bases from J, with 14 bases between. The length of the CDR3 is 14 residues.

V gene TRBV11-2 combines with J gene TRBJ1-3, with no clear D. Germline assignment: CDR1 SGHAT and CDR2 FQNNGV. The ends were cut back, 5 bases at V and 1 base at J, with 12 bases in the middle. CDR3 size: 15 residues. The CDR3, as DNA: TGTGCCAGCAGCCCCCTCCGGTGGTCTGGAAACACCATATATTTT. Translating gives CASSPLRWSGNTIYF.

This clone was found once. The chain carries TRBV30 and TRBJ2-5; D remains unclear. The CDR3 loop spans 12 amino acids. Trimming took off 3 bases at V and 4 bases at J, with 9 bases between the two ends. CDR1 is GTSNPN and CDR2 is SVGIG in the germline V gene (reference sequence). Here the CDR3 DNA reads TGTGCCTGGAGCCTCCTAGGAGAGACCCAGTACTTC. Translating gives CAWSLLGETQYF.

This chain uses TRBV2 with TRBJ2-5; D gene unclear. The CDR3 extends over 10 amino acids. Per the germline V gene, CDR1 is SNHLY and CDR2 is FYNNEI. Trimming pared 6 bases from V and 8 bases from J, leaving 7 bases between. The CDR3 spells CASRGRTQYF. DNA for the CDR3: TGTGCCAGCAGGGGCCGCACCCAGTACTTC.

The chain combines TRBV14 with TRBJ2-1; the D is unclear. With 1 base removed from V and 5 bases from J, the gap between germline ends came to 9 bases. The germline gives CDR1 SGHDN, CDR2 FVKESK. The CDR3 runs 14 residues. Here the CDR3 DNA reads TGTGCCAGCAGCCAAGGAATAACAGACAATGAGCAGTTCTTC. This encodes CASSQGITDNEQFF.

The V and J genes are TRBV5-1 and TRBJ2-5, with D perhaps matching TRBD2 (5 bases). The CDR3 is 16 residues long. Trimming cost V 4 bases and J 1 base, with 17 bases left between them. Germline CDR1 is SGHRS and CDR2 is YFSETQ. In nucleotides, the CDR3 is TGCGCCAGCAGCCGGGGTGCCCCACCCCTCCAAGAGACCCAGTACTTC. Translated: CASSRGAPPLQETQYF.

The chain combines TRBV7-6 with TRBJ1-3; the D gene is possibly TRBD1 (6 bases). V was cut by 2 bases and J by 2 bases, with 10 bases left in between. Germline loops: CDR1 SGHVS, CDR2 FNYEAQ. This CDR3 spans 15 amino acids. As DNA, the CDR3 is TGTGCCAGCAGCTTACCCTCAGGGGCTGGAAACACCATATATTTT. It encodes CASSLPSGAGNTIYF. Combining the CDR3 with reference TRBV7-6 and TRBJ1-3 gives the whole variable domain GAGVSQSPRYKVTKRGQDVALRCDPISGHVSLYWYRQALGQGPEFLTYFNYEAQQDKSGLPNDRFSAERPEGSISTLTIQRTEQRDSAMYRCASSLPSGAGNTIYFGEGSWLTVV.

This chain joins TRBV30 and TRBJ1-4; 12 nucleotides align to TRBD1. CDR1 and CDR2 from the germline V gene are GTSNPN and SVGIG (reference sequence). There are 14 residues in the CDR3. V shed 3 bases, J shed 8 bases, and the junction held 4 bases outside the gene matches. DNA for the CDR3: TGTGCCTGGAGCCGGGACAGGGGGCGAGAAAAACTGTTTTTT. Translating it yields CAWSRDRGREKLFF.

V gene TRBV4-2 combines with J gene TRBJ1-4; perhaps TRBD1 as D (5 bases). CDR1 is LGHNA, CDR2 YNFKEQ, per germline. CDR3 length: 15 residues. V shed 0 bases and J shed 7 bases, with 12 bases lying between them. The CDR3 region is CASSQDRRTPEKLFF. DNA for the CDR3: TGTGCCAGCAGCCAAGATCGGCGGACACCTGAAAAACTGTTTTTT.

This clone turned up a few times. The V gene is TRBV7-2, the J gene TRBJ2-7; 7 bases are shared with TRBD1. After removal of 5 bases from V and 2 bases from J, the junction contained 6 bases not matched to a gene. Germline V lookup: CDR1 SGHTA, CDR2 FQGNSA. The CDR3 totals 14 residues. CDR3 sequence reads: CASSPRDSTYEQYF. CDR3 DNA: TGTGCCAGCAGCCCTCGGGACAGTACCTACGAGCAGTACTTC.

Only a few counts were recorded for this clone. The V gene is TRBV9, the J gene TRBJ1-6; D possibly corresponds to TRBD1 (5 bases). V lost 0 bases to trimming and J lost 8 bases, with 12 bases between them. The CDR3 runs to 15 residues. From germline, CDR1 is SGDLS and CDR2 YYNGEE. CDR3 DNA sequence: TGTGCCAGCAGCGTAGGGGGCGGGGAAGATTCACCCCTCCACTTT. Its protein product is CASSVGGGEDSPLHF.

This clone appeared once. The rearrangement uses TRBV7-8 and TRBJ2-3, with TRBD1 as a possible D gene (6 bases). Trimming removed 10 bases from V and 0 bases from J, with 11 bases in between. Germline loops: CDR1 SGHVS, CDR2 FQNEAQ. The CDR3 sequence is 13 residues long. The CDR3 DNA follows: TGTGCCACCGGACAGTTTAGCACAGATACGCAGTATTTT. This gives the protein CATGQFSTDTQYF.

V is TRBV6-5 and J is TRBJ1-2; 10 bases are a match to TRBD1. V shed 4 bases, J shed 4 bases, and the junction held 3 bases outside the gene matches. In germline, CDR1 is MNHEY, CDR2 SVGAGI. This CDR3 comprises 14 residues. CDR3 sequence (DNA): TGTGCCAGCAGTTGGGGACAGGGGATCTATGGCTACACCTTC. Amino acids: CASSWGQGIYGYTF.

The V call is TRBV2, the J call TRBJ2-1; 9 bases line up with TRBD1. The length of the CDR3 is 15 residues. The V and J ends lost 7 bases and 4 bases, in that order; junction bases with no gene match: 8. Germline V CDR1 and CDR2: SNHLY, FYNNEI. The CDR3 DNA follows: TGTGCCAGCAAAACCGGGACAGGGAAGTACAATGAGCAGTTCTTC. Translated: CASKTGTGKYNEQFF.

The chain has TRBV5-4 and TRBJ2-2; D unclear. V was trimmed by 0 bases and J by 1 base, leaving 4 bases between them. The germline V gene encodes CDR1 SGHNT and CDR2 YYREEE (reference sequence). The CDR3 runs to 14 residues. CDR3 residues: CASSLDRNTGELFF. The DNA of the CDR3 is TGTGCCAGCAGCTTGGACAGGAACACCGGGGAGCTGTTTTTT.

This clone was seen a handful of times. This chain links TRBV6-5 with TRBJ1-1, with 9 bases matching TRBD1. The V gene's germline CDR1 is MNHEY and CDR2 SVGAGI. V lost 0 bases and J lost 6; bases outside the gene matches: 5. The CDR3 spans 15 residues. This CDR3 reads CASSYSGTGSSEAFF. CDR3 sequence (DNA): TGTGCCAGCAGTTACTCGGGGACAGGGAGTTCTGAAGCTTTCTTT.

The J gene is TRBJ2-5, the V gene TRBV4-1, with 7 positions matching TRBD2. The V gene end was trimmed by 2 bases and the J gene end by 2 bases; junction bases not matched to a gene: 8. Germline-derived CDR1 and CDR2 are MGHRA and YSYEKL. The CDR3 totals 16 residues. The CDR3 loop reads CASSQSLLAAQETQYF. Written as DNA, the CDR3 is TGCGCCAGCAGCCAATCTCTCCTAGCGGCGCAAGAGACCCAGTACTTC.